Below, 32 T cell receptor beta chains from the same sample are listed, as sequenced in a study of T cells in Graves' hyperthyroidism and ophthalmopathy. RNA transcripts served as the template for amplifying TCR beta CDR3 regions. Using the HTBI primer set, a first-round RT-PCR was run on the TCR CDR3. TCRdb reanalysed the multiplex PCR reads using MiXCR and keeps one entry per CDR3 protein. This table has around 580,000 distinct CDR3 sequences, about 43% appearing once. Sequencing was done on a sample of peripheral blood or thyroid tissue (not recorded which). The receptors stem from a young woman with Graves' hyperthyroidism.

At least ten counts were recorded for this clonotype. The chain carries TRBV15 and TRBJ2-5; the match to TRBD2 covers 12 bases. Germline values: CDR1 LNHNV, CDR2 YYDKDF (reference sequence). J lost 2 bases, V lost 4 bases, and 8 bases had no gene match. This CDR3 spans 17 amino acids. The CDR3 sequence is CATSNRLAGVGQETQYF. The CDR3 DNA reads as TGTGCCACCAGCAACCGACTAGCGGGAGTAGGACAAGAGACCCAGTACTTC. Variable domain in full (rest from reference TRBV15 and TRBJ2-5): DAMVIQNPRYQVTQFGKPVTLSCSQTLNHNVMYWYQQKSSQAPKLLFHYYDKDFNNEADTPDNFQSRRPNTSFCFLDIRSPGLGDTAMYLCATSNRLAGVGQETQYFGPGTRLLVL.

The chain joins TRBV5-1 to TRBJ2-1, with 10 positions matching TRBD2. V dropped 7 bases and J dropped 7; count of bases not matched to a gene: 8. Germline V gene sequence: CDR1 SGHRS, CDR2 YFSETQ. CDR3 size: 14 residues. CDR3 DNA sequence: TGCGCCAGCGGGTTAGCGGGAGGTTCGAATGAGCAGTTCTTC. Protein sequence: CASGLAGGSNEQFF.

This chain links TRBV5-1 with TRBJ1-2, with D perhaps TRBD1 (5 bases). The CDR3 runs to 12 residues. Trimming stripped 4 bases from V and 8 bases from J, with 12 bases between. Germline V gene data show CDR1 as SGHRS and CDR2 as YFSETQ. The CDR3 nucleotides read TGCGCCAGCAGCGCGGTCCGGGACGGCTACACCTTC. This sequence encodes CASSAVRDGYTF.

This clonotype was counted ten times or more. The rearrangement uses TRBV19 and TRBJ1-2; possible D gene TRBD1, 6 bases. The V and J ends lost 8 bases and 8 bases respectively, with 24 bases between them. Germline values: CDR1 LNHDA, CDR2 SQIVND (reference sequence). CDR3 size: 15 residues. The DNA of the CDR3 is TGTGCCAGTTCCCCCCGAGGGGGAGGGTCCTTCGGCTACACCTTC. Translating gives CASSPRGGGSFGYTF.

J is TRBJ1-6 and V is TRBV9, with 7 bases lining up with TRBD1. The germline CDR1 and CDR2 sequences are SGDLS and YYNGEE. CDR3 length: 15 amino acids. The trim removed 4 bases at V and 7 bases at J, leaving 8 bases unmatched. The CDR3 spells CASSPGGGRNSPLHF. The DNA of the CDR3 is TGTGCCAGCAGCCCAGGAGGGGGCAGGAATTCACCCCTCCACTTT.

Worth noting for this clonotype: This may come from a read error, since a much larger clone is one base off. The V gene is TRBV20-1, the J gene TRBJ2-7; possibly TRBD2 for D (6 bases). The V and J ends lost 5 bases and 2 bases respectively, with 13 bases between them. This CDR3 has 13 amino acids. CDR1 and CDR2 from the germline V gene are DFQATT and SNEGSKA (reference sequence). For the CDR3, the DNA is TGCAGTGCTCGGCGGGACCCTCCCTACGAGCAGTACTTC. It translates to CSARRDPPYEQYF.

This clonotype has at least ten counts. The chain recombines TRBV7-3 with TRBJ2-7; 7 positions match TRBD1. V was pared by 2 bases and J by 2 bases, with 6 bases of the junction left unmatched. CDR3 length: 15 amino acids. The germline gives CDR1 SGHTA, CDR2 FQGTGA. In DNA form, the CDR3 reads TGTGCCAGCAGCTTAGGAATGGGACAGACCTACGAGCAGTACTTC. Its translation: CASSLGMGQTYEQYF.

The rearrangement links TRBV7-9 to TRBJ1-5; D unresolved. V was pared by 5 bases and J by 7 bases, with 27 bases between. The V gene's germline CDR1 is SEHNR and CDR2 FQNEAQ (reference sequence). The CDR3 is 18 amino acids. The CDR3 DNA reads as TGTGCCAGCAGCCGGATTACTAGCGGTTACTCCTACGAGCAGCCCCAGCATTTT. Translating gives CASSRITSGYSYEQPQHF.

This chain uses TRBV7-9 with TRBJ2-7, with D possibly called TRBD1 or TRBD2 (6 bases each). Between the trimmed V and J ends, which lost 5 bases and 3 bases, there was a span of 14 bases. This CDR3 contains 14 residues. The germline V gene has CDR1 SEHNR and CDR2 FQNEAQ (reference sequence). CDR3 sequence: CASSPSGAFYEQYF. The CDR3 coding sequence is TGTGCCAGCAGCCCCTCGGGGGCATTCTACGAGCAGTACTTC.

Worth noting for this clonotype: A junction end diverges from the germline sequence, so it may reflect a read error. The chain recombines TRBV2 with TRBJ1-4, with 9 positions matching TRBD1. The CDR3 runs 8 residues. Germline V gene sequence: CDR1 SNHLY, CDR2 FYNNEI. CDR3 DNA: TGTGCCAGCACGGACAGGGGCTTT. Its translation is CASTDRGF.

This clonotype occurred a few times. The rearrangement uses TRBV13 and TRBJ2-7, with TRBD2 matching over 9 bases. V lost 3 bases, J lost 2 bases, and 5 bases stayed unmatched. The CDR3 consists of 15 residues. Germline lookup yields CDR1 PRHDT and CDR2 FYEKMQ (reference sequence). CDR3 nucleotide sequence: TGTGCCAGCAGCTTTTATTCTAGCGGGGCCTACGAGCAGTACTTC. Its translation is CASSFYSSGAYEQYF.

The chain carries TRBV12-3 or TRBV12-4 and TRBJ1-5; TRBD1 is a possible D gene (6 bases). V lost 5 bases, J lost 5 bases, and 13 bases lay in between. CDR3 length equals 14 residues. CDR3 nucleotide sequence: TGTGCCAGCAGTCCCGGGGCAGGGGATCAGCCCCAGCATTTT. Its translation is CASSPGAGDQPQHF.

This clonotype was seen ten or more times. The rearrangement joins TRBV2 to TRBJ2-7; 9 nucleotides match TRBD1. J gave up 7 bases and V 9 bases, and 7 bases lay outside the gene matches. CDR1 SNHLY and CDR2 FYNNEI come from the germline V gene. The CDR3 contains 12 residues. The CDR3 here is CARQGQGYEQYF. For the CDR3, the DNA is TGTGCCAGACAAGGACAGGGGTATGAGCAGTACTTC.

This clonotype was seen repeatedly, ten times or more. The V call is TRBV5-8, the J call TRBJ1-1, with a weak D call TRBD1 (6 bases). The V gene's germline CDR1 is SGHTS and CDR2 YDEGEE. V was shortened by 8 bases and J by 3 bases, with 14 bases between the two germline ends. The CDR3 is 13 residues long. The CDR3, as DNA: TGTGCCAGTCGCAGGGGCCTGTACACTGAAGCTTTCTTT. Translating gives CASRRGLYTEAFF.

V and J are TRBV12-3 or TRBV12-4 and TRBJ2-5; D possibly matches TRBD1 or TRBD2 (5 bases each). The CDR3 loop spans 14 amino acids. V was clipped by 6 bases and J by 2 bases, with 13 bases between them. CDR3 protein: CASSREGPQETQYF. As DNA, the CDR3 is TGTGCCAGCAGCCGTGAGGGGCCTCAAGAGACCCAGTACTTC.

The chain links TRBV2 to TRBJ1-2; the D gene is possibly TRBD1 (5 bases). The CDR3 runs to 11 residues. The V gene lost 7 bases and the J gene lost 8 bases, with 11 bases spanning the gap. The germline V gene has CDR1 SNHLY and CDR2 FYNNEI. The CDR3 bases are TGTGCCAGCAACGGGGACGGCGGCTACACCTTC. Translated, it gives CASNGDGGYTF.

The table lists this clonotype with many counts. The chain has TRBV25-1 and TRBJ1-1, with a possible D match to TRBD1 (6 bases). This CDR3 region has 14 residues. Per germline, CDR1 MGHDK and CDR2 SYGVNS. V shed 3 bases and J shed 6 bases, with 14 bases lying between them. The CDR3: CASSDGGKGPEAFF. The CDR3 DNA reads as TGTGCCAGCAGTGATGGGGGCAAAGGGCCTGAAGCTTTCTTT.

This clonotype was detected many times. The chain is built from TRBV7-9 and TRBJ2-5, with D uncertain. CDR1 is SEHNR and CDR2 is FQNEAQ in the germline V gene (reference sequence). The CDR3 has 12 amino acids. V was trimmed by 5 bases and J by 4 bases, leaving 8 bases between them. The CDR3 nucleotides are TGTGCCAGCAGCATTTGGAGAGAGACCCAGTACTTC. Its translation is CASSIWRETQYF.

This clonotype has ten or more counts. The rearrangement links TRBV6-2 or TRBV6-3 to TRBJ2-7; D remains ambiguous. The V end lost 2 bases, the J end lost 3 bases, and 5 bases lay between the germline ends. Germline V lookup: CDR1 MNHEY, CDR2 SVGEGT. The CDR3 runs 12 residues. CDR3 region: CASSYRVYEQYF. The CDR3, as DNA: TGTGCCAGCAGTTACCGCGTCTACGAGCAGTACTTC.

This clonotype appeared many times. This chain links TRBV7-9 with TRBJ1-5; D not resolved. V lost 4 bases, J lost 9 bases, and 22 bases lay in between. This CDR3 has 16 residues. Germline V CDR1 and CDR2: SEHNR, FQNEAQ (reference sequence). This CDR3 reads CASSSSSGSHAGPQHF. The CDR3 nucleotides are TGTGCCAGCAGCTCAAGTTCAGGATCTCATGCGGGGCCCCAGCATTTT.

Ten or more counts support this clonotype. CDR3 region: CASSELPSQETQYF. The DNA of the CDR3 is TGTGCCAGCAGTGAATTGCCCAGCCAAGAGACCCAGTACTTC. The rearrangement links TRBV25-1 to TRBJ2-5, with no clear D. Germline V gene sequence: CDR1 MGHDK, CDR2 SYGVNS. With 1 base removed from V and 1 base from J, the gap between germline ends came to 7 bases. The CDR3 runs to 14 residues.

The sample holds one count of this clonotype. The chain has TRBV7-2 and TRBJ2-7; 7 bases line up with TRBD1. Trimming cost V 4 bases and J 3 bases; bases outside gene matches: 18. The CDR3 totals 18 residues. Germline V CDR1 and CDR2: SGHTA, FQGNSA. The CDR3 sequence: CASSSGPRSTGERYEQYF. CDR3 in DNA: TGTGCCAGCAGCTCTGGACCTAGAAGCACAGGGGAGCGCTACGAGCAGTACTTC.

This clonotype has at least ten counts. The chain carries TRBV20-1 and TRBJ1-2; D is perhaps TRBD1 (5 bases). Between the trimmed V and J ends, which lost 0 bases and 4 bases, there was a span of 9 bases. CDR3 size: 13 residues. Germline assignment: CDR1 DFQATT and CDR2 SNEGSKA (reference sequence). The CDR3 DNA follows: TGCAGTGCTAGAGACGAGACAGTCTATGGCTACACCTTC. Protein sequence: CSARDETVYGYTF.

This clonotype was counted many times. This sequence joins TRBV6-5 and TRBJ1-1; D is ambiguous. Germline values: CDR1 MNHEY, CDR2 SVGAGI. V lost 2 bases and J lost 4, with 8 bases in between. The CDR3 totals 13 residues. CDR3 sequence reads: CASSYAEGTEAFF. In DNA form, the CDR3 reads TGTGCCAGCAGTTACGCCGAAGGCACTGAAGCTTTCTTT.

This chain uses TRBV2 with TRBJ2-7; D call uncertain. Germline loops: CDR1 SNHLY, CDR2 FYNNEI. The V end lost 6 bases, the J end lost 6 bases, and 12 bases lay between the germline ends. The CDR3 runs to 12 residues. The CDR3 sequence: CASRRTDVEQYF. In DNA form, the CDR3 reads TGTGCCAGCAGACGGACGGATGTCGAGCAGTACTTC.

This clonotype has just one count. The rearrangement links TRBV25-1 to TRBJ2-2, with D tentatively TRBD1 (6 bases). The CDR3 extends over 18 amino acids. The V gene lost 2 bases and the J gene lost 3 bases, with 19 bases spanning the gap. The germline V gene has CDR1 MGHDK and CDR2 SYGVNS. The chain's CDR3 is CASSELGGAGPDTGELFF. CDR3 coding DNA: TGTGCCAGCAGTGAACTTGGGGGCGCAGGCCCTGACACCGGGGAGCTGTTTTTT.

This chain uses TRBV19 with TRBJ2-7; weak D call: TRBD1 (5 bases). The CDR3 is made up of 11 amino acids. CDR1 and CDR2 (germline): LNHDA, SQIVND (reference sequence). Deletions cut 3 bases from V and 5 bases from J, with 5 bases between. The CDR3 loop is CASSMGHEQYF. CDR3 bases: TGTGCCAGTAGTATGGGGCACGAGCAGTACTTC.

The table lists this clonotype with many counts. The V gene is TRBV12-3 or TRBV12-4, the J gene TRBJ1-4; 7 bases map to TRBD1. The ends lost 6 bases at V and 10 bases at J; junction bases unmatched: 11. The CDR3 has 14 amino acids. The CDR3 coding sequence is TGTGCCAGCAGCCCGGGACAGACTAGGGGAAAACTGTTTTTT. Translated, it gives CASSPGQTRGKLFF.

The chain joins TRBV6-5 to TRBJ1-2; possible D gene TRBD1, 6 bases. Trimming cost V 7 bases and J 7 bases, with 28 bases left between them. The CDR3 runs 17 residues. Germline V lookup: CDR1 MNHEY, CDR2 SVGAGI. The CDR3, as DNA: TGTGCCAGCAAACCCCAGGGGCAGGCGTCGGGACCCCCTGGCTACACCTTC. It codes for CASKPQGQASGPPGYTF.

This clonotype was seen just once. The V call is TRBV19, the J call TRBJ2-2; D is possibly TRBD1 or TRBD2 (5 bases each). The V and J ends lost 9 bases and 5 bases respectively, with 16 bases between them. The germline V gene has CDR1 LNHDA and CDR2 SQIVND (reference sequence). This CDR3 is built from 14 residues. The CDR3 coding sequence is TGTGCCAGCTGGGAGACTGGGGGTACCGGGGAGCTGTTTTTT. As protein: CASWETGGTGELFF.

With respect to this clonotype: This sequence may be a read error, since a much larger clone differs from it by one base. CDR3 sequence: CSARDPGAFSYEQCF. DNA for the CDR3: TGCAGTGCTAGAGATCCGGGCGCCTTCTCCTACGAGCAGTGCTTC. The V and J genes are TRBV20-1 and TRBJ2-7; no firm D call. Germline V lookup: CDR1 DFQATT, CDR2 SNEGSKA (reference sequence). The CDR3 has 15 amino acids.

This clonotype was detected a few times. CDR3 DNA sequence: TGTGCCAGCAGCGTAGTAGTAGCAGATACGCAGTATTTT. Translated: CASSVVVADTQYF. The chain recombines TRBV9 with TRBJ2-3, with D hard to call. Germline loops: CDR1 SGDLS, CDR2 YYNGEE. Trimming shortened V by 0 bases and J by 4 bases, and 6 bases separated the two germline ends. The CDR3 contains 13 residues.